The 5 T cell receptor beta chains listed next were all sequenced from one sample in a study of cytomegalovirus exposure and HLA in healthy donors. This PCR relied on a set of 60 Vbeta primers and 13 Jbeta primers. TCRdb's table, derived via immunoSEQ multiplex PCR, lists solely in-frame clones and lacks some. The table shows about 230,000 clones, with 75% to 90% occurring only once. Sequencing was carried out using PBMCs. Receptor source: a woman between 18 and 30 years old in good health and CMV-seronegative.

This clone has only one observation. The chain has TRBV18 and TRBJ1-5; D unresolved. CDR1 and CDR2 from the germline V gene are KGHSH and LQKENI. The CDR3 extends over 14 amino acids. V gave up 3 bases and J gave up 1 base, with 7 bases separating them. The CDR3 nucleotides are TGTGCCAGCTCACCGGCGGGGAGCAATCAGCCCCAGCATTTT. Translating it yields CASSPAGSNQPQHF.

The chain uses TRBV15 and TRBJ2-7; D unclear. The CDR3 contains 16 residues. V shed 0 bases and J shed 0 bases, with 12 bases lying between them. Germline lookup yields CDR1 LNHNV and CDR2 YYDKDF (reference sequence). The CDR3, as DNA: TGTGCCACCAGCAGAGATCCGGCTAGGCTCTCCTACGAGCAGTACTTC. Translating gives CATSRDPARLSYEQYF.

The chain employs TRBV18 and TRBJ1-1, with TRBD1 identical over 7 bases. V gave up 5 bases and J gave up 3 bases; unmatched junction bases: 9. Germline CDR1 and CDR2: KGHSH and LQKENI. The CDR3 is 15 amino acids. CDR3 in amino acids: CASSTSGQLDTEAFF. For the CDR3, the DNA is TGTGCCAGCTCAACGTCGGGACAGCTAGACACTGAAGCTTTCTTT.

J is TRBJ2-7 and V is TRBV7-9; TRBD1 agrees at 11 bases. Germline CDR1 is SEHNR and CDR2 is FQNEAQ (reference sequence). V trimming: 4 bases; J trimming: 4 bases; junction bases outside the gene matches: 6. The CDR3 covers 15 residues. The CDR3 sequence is CASSSRGQGVYEQYF. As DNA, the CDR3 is TGTGCCAGCAGCTCCCGGGGACAGGGGGTTTACGAGCAGTACTTC.

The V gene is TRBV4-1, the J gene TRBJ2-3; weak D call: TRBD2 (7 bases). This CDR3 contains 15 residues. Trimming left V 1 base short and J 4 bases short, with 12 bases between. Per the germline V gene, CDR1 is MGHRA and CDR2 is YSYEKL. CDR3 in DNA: TGCGCCAGCAGCCAAGTTTGGGAGGGGGCAGATACGCAGTATTTT. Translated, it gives CASSQVWEGADTQYF.